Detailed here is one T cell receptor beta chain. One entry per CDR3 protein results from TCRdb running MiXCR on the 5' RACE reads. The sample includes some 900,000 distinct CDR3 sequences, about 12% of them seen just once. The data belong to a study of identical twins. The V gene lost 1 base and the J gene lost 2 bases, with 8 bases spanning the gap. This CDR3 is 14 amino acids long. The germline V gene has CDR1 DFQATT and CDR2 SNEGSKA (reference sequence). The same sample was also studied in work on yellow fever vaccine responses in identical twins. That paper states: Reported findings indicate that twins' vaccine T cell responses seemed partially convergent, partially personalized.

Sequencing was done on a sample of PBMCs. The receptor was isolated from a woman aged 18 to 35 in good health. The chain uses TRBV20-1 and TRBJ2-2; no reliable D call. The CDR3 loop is CSARGRANTGELFF. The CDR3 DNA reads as TGCAGTGCTAGAGGCCGGGCAAACACCGGGGAGCTGTTTTTT.